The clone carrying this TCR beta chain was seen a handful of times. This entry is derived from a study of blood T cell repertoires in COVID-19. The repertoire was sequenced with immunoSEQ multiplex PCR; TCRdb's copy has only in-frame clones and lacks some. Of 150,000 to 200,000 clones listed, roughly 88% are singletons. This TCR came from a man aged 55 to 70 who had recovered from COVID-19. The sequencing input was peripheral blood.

The CDR3 DNA reads as TGTGCTAGTGGTTTGACCGACAGGTCCGTCTATGGCTACACCTTC. This codes for CASGLTDRSVYGYTF. The genes are TRBV12-5 and TRBJ1-2, with D tentatively TRBD1 (6 bases). The V gene's germline CDR1 is LGHNT and CDR2 FRNRAP. The CDR3 totals 15 residues. The germline V and J ends were trimmed by 2 bases and 4 bases, with 14 bases remaining between them. The complete variable domain, with remaining parts taken from reference TRBV12-5 and TRBJ1-2, reads DARVTQTPRHKVTEMGQEVTMRCQPILGHNTVFWYRQTMMQGLELLAYFRNRAPLDDSGMPKDRFSAEMPDATLATLKIQPSEPRDSAVYFCASGLTDRSVYGYTFGSGTRLTVV.